This is a list of T cell receptor beta chains from one sample in a study of identical twins. Via MiXCR, TCRdb re-called the 5' RACE reads, giving one row per CDR3 protein. The top ten clones hold around 1.5% of a sample with 700,000 to 950,000 distinct CDR3 sequences, 10% to 15% of them seen once. The same data also went into a second study, on yellow fever vaccine responses in identical twins.

The sequenced sample was PBMCs. Source of these receptors: a woman between 18 and 29 years old in good health. Both conserved end residues are part of each CDR3. Each record gives: V gene, clone size, D gene, J gene, CDR3 protein, CDR3 DNA. D genes are given only for firm matches. Where a row states a size, it is once, few, many or the class of an expanded clone; other rows omit it.

V: TRBV29-1; size: .; D: .; J: TRBJ2-7; CDR3: CSVEVTAEGYEQYF; DNA: TGCAGCGTTGAAGTTACAGCGGAGGGCTACGAGCAGTACTTC
V: TRBV16; size: many; D: .; J: TRBJ2-3; CDR3: CASSQSRTDTQYF; DNA: TGTGCCAGCAGCCAATCCAGAACAGATACGCAGTATTTT
V: TRBV12-3/TRBV12-4; size: many; D: .; J: TRBJ2-5; CDR3: CASSFGRLETQYF; DNA: TGTGCCAGCAGTTTTGGCCGGTTAGAGACCCAGTACTTC
V: TRBV25-1; size: .; D: .; J: TRBJ2-2; CDR3: CASSAQGAGGTGELFF; DNA: TGTGCCAGCAGTGCACAGGGGGCGGGGGGCACCGGGGAGCTGTTTTTT
V: TRBV24-1; size: many; D: .; J: TRBJ2-1; CDR3: CATSEYNEQFF; DNA: TGTGCCACCAGTGAGTACAATGAGCAGTTCTTC
V: TRBV27; size: once; D: TRBD1; J: TRBJ2-7; CDR3: CASRSDRGPYEQYF; DNA: TGTGCCAGCAGGTCGGACAGGGGGCCCTACGAGCAGTACTTC
V: TRBV27; size: few; D: TRBD1; J: TRBJ2-4; CDR3: CASRNQGAQKNIQYF; DNA: TGTGCCAGCAGAAACCAGGGGGCGCAAAAAAACATTCAGTACTTC
V: TRBV11-2; size: few; D: .; J: TRBJ1-3; CDR3: CASSSLRRNTIYF; DNA: TGTGCCAGCAGCTCACTTCGGCGAAACACCATATATTTT
V: TRBV6-1; size: few; D: .; J: TRBJ2-3; CDR3: CASRRDGYASTDTQYF; DNA: TGTGCCAGCAGGAGAGATGGTTATGCTAGCACAGATACGCAGTATTTT
V: TRBV9; size: .; D: .; J: TRBJ2-1; CDR3: CASSSWTSYNEQFF; DNA: TGTGCCAGCAGCTCCTGGACCTCCTACAATGAGCAGTTCTTC
V: TRBV10-1; size: .; D: TRBD2; J: TRBJ2-1; CDR3: CASSESLGTSGEYNEQFF; DNA: TGCGCCAGCAGTGAGTCGTTGGGGACTAGCGGGGAATACAATGAGCAGTTCTTC
V: TRBV3-1; size: few; D: .; J: TRBJ2-1; CDR3: CASMRRASGGEQFF; DNA: TGTGCCAGCATGCGGCGGGCCTCAGGAGGTGAGCAGTTCTTC
V: TRBV12-3/TRBV12-4; size: many; D: TRBD2; J: TRBJ2-2; CDR3: CASSTRRLAGGRSGELFF; DNA: TGTGCCAGCAGTACACGGAGGCTAGCGGGAGGTCGCTCCGGGGAGCTGTTTTTT
V: TRBV5-6; size: .; D: .; J: TRBJ1-2; CDR3: CASSLTGTDGYTF; DNA: TGTGCCAGCAGCTTGACGGGGACTGATGGCTACACCTTC
V: TRBV5-1; size: .; D: TRBD2; J: TRBJ2-7; CDR3: CASSLPPWTSGGAYEQYF; DNA: TGCGCCAGCAGCTTGCCGCCATGGACTAGCGGGGGCGCCTACGAGCAGTACTTC
V: TRBV13; size: few; D: .; J: TRBJ2-3; CDR3: CASRLQGFRTSTDTQYF; DNA: TGTGCCAGCAGATTACAGGGCTTTCGGACTAGCACAGATACGCAGTATTTT